Shown below are 29 T cell receptor beta chains from a single sample sequenced in a study of beta chain features in type 1 diabetes. cDNA synthesis used the whole RNA isolate, giving expressed TCRB sequences. Assay used: immunoSEQ multiplex PCR; TCRdb lists only in-frame clones, some missing. The data show about 210,000 clones, roughly a tenth seen once. Sequences were obtained from central memory CD4+ T cells from blood. The receptor set was obtained from a man between 18 and 35 years old in good health.

The gene calls are TRBV7-2 and TRBJ2-7; no reliable D call. The CDR3 runs 14 residues. Trimming shortened V by 5 bases and J by 0 bases, and 11 bases separated the two germline ends. The germline V gene encodes CDR1 SGHTA and CDR2 FQGNSA. As DNA, the CDR3 is TGTGCCAGCAGCCATAGTTACCACTCCTACGAGCAGTACTTC. It codes for CASSHSYHSYEQYF. Using reference TRBV7-2 and TRBJ2-7 for the parts outside the CDR3, the full variable domain is GAGVSQSPSNKVTEKGKDVELRCDPISGHTALYWYRQSLGQGLEFLIYFQGNSAPDKSGLPSDRFSAERTGGSVSTLTIQRTQQEDSAVYLCASSHSYHSYEQYFGPGTRLTVT.

V and J are TRBV4-2 and TRBJ1-2; no clear D. The CDR3 loop spans 13 amino acids. Deletions cut 0 bases from V and 6 bases from J, with 8 bases between. Looked up from germline, CDR1 is LGHNA and CDR2 is YNFKEQ. CDR3 in DNA: TGTGCCAGCAGCCAAGATCTGCAGGATGGCTACACCTTC. This encodes CASSQDLQDGYTF.

This clone was counted once. The chain joins TRBV29-1 to TRBJ1-5; a weak D match, TRBD1 (6 bases). Germline V gene data show CDR1 as SQVTM and CDR2 as ANQGSEA. The CDR3 runs to 15 residues. V was pared by 3 bases and J by 3 bases, with 15 bases between. CDR3: CSVDIGGGINQPQHF. The CDR3 bases are TGCAGCGTTGATATAGGGGGAGGAATCAATCAGCCCCAGCATTTT.

This clone occurred a few times. CDR3: CASGPDLSGANVLTF. Written as DNA, the CDR3 is TGTGCCAGCGGACCCGACCTCTCTGGGGCCAACGTCCTGACTTTC. The chain has TRBV6-5 and TRBJ2-6; D is undetermined. V lost 8 bases, J lost 0 bases, and 11 bases lay in between. Germline V lookup: CDR1 MNHEY, CDR2 SVGAGI. The CDR3 loop spans 15 amino acids.

On this clone: The sample contains more than one DNA sequence encoding this CDR3. The rearrangement uses TRBV5-4 and TRBJ2-7; 10 positions agree with TRBD2. This CDR3 comprises 15 residues. The trim removed 2 bases at V and 3 bases at J, leaving 5 bases unmatched. The germline CDR1 and CDR2 sequences are SGHNT and YYREEE (reference sequence). This CDR3 reads CASSLGPSGSYEQYF. DNA for the CDR3: TGTGCCAGCAGCTTAGGTCCTAGCGGGAGCTACGAGCAGTACTTC.

This clone has ten or more counts. This chain connects TRBV4-3 to TRBJ2-7, with TRBD2 matching over 11 bases. V shed 3 bases and J 2 bases; nucleotides not matched to a gene: 6. The CDR3 contains 16 residues. Germline V gene lookup returns CDR1 LGHNA and CDR2 YSLEER. This CDR3 reads CASSQKTSGATYEQYF. CDR3 in DNA: TGCGCCAGCAGCCAGAAGACTAGCGGGGCTACCTACGAGCAGTACTTC.

As concerns this clone: At one boundary the junction diverges from the germline segment, which might be a read error. The V and J genes are TRBV5-5 and TRBJ2-3; 12 bases are shared with TRBD2. This CDR3 spans 15 amino acids. The V gene's germline CDR1 is SGHKS and CDR2 YYEKEE (reference sequence). The CDR3 nucleotides are TGCGCCAGCAGCCGACTAGCGGGAGTTGGAGATACGCAGTATTTT. Translated, it gives CASSRLAGVGDTQYF.

This clone appeared a few times. In nucleotides, the CDR3 is TGTGCCAGTAGTATTGATGGGAGGGAAAATGAAAAACTGTTTTTT. Protein sequence: CASSIDGRENEKLFF. The rearrangement joins TRBV19 to TRBJ1-4; D is ambiguous. Germline V gene lookup returns CDR1 LNHDA and CDR2 SQIVND (reference sequence). Trimming stripped 3 bases from V and 5 bases from J, with 13 bases between. The CDR3 has 15 amino acids.

This clone was observed many times. The chain joins TRBV29-1 to TRBJ2-7; tentative D call: TRBD1 (6 bases). CDR3 size: 13 residues. V lost 5 bases and J 0 bases, leaving 11 bases between the germline ends. Germline assignment: CDR1 SQVTM and CDR2 ANQGSEA. CDR3 amino acids: CSVYRDTSYEQYF. The CDR3 region has the DNA TGCAGCGTTTACCGGGACACCTCCTACGAGCAGTACTTC.

This chain connects TRBV27 to TRBJ2-5; D possibly corresponds to TRBD1 (5 bases). The germline V gene has CDR1 MNHEY and CDR2 SMNVEV (reference sequence). The CDR3 runs 15 residues. Trimming left V 3 bases short and J 2 bases short, with 13 bases between. CDR3 loop: CASSFTWTKQETQYF. In DNA form, the CDR3 reads TGTGCCAGCAGTTTTACTTGGACAAAGCAAGAGACCCAGTACTTC.

This clone was seen more than once but under ten times. V is TRBV29-1 and J is TRBJ1-3; D perhaps matches TRBD1 (6 bases). Looked up from germline, CDR1 is SQVTM and CDR2 is ANQGSEA. The CDR3 totals 14 residues. V lost 3 bases and J 4 bases, leaving 13 bases between the germline ends. Here the CDR3 DNA reads TGCAGCGTTGAGGTTGGGGGCCTAGGAAACACCATATATTTT. It specifies CSVEVGGLGNTIYF.

This clone was observed a few times. V is TRBV30 and J is TRBJ2-1; D is unresolved. The CDR3 covers 15 residues. Germline V gene lookup returns CDR1 GTSNPN and CDR2 SVGIG (reference sequence). V gave up 5 bases and J gave up 5 bases, with 19 bases separating them. CDR3 sequence: CAWGSGVRVDNEQFF. DNA for the CDR3: TGTGCCTGGGGGTCTGGGGTAAGAGTTGACAATGAGCAGTTCTTC.

This sequence joins TRBV6-5 and TRBJ1-2; D is unclear. From germline, CDR1 is MNHEY and CDR2 SVGAGI. Deletions cut 6 bases from V and 6 bases from J, with 14 bases between. There are 13 residues in the CDR3. This chain's CDR3 is CASSHDMENGYTF. In nucleotides, the CDR3 is TGTGCCAGCAGCCACGACATGGAGAATGGCTACACCTTC.

Only a few counts were recorded for this clone. This chain joins TRBV5-4 and TRBJ2-1; the match to TRBD2 covers 13 bases. Losses at the gene ends were 4 bases for V and 7 bases for J; bases not matched to a gene: 11. This CDR3 comprises 17 residues. The germline V gene encodes CDR1 SGHNT and CDR2 YYREEE (reference sequence). The CDR3 DNA follows: TGTGCCAGCAGCACGGGACTAGCGGGGAGAGGGTGGAATGAGCAGTTCTTC. Translating it yields CASSTGLAGRGWNEQFF.

This chain joins TRBV2 and TRBJ2-1, with D maybe TRBD1 (5 bases). The V end was cut by 8 bases, the J end by 10 bases, with 15 bases between. Germline V gene sequence: CDR1 SNHLY, CDR2 FYNNEI. This CDR3 is 12 amino acids long. The CDR3 reads CASLRVGREQFF. CDR3 DNA sequence: TGTGCCAGCCTCAGGGTAGGCAGGGAGCAGTTCTTC.

This clone showed up just a few times. The CDR3 nucleotides are TGTGCCAGCAGCTTAATAGGGGCCACTGAAGCTTTCTTT. It is translated as CASSLIGATEAFF. V and J are TRBV7-9 and TRBJ1-1; maybe TRBD1 (5 bases). Looked up from germline, CDR1 is SEHNR and CDR2 is FQNEAQ (reference sequence). The CDR3 length is 13 residues. Trimming took off 2 bases at V and 4 bases at J, with 8 bases between the two ends.

Only a few counts were recorded for this clone. CDR3 protein: CASSFERNSRTQYF. CDR3 DNA: TGTGCCAGCAGCTTCGAGCGGAATTCTCGGACCCAGTACTTC. The chain links TRBV7-2 to TRBJ2-5; D is perhaps TRBD2 (5 bases). The CDR3 is made up of 14 amino acids. Trimming cost V 3 bases and J 7 bases, with 15 bases left between them. The germline V gene has CDR1 SGHTA and CDR2 FQGNSA.

The sample holds a few counts of this clone. CDR3: CASSAQYNEQFF. CDR3 bases: TGTGCCAGCAGTGCACAATACAATGAGCAGTTCTTC. This chain joins TRBV2 and TRBJ2-1; D uncertain. The germline gives CDR1 SNHLY, CDR2 FYNNEI. The ends were cut back, 4 bases at V and 4 bases at J, with 5 bases in the middle. The CDR3 runs to 12 residues.

This clone has a handful of counts. The rearrangement uses TRBV5-4 and TRBJ2-7, with D perhaps TRBD1 (5 bases). Per germline, CDR1 SGHNT and CDR2 YYREEE (reference sequence). This CDR3 is 16 amino acids long. V lost 0 bases and J lost 3, with 16 bases in between. The CDR3 protein is CASSLETATGRYEQYF. The CDR3 region has the DNA TGTGCCAGCAGCTTGGAAACGGCTACAGGTCGCTACGAGCAGTACTTC.

The chain combines TRBV6-1 with TRBJ1-1, with a weak D call TRBD1 (5 bases). Per germline, CDR1 MNHNS and CDR2 SASEGT. This CDR3 is built from 14 residues. The V end lost 7 bases, the J end lost 1 base, and 13 bases lay between the germline ends. The CDR3 loop reads CASTKGMANTEAFF. For the CDR3, the DNA is TGTGCCAGCACGAAGGGGATGGCGAACACTGAAGCTTTCTTT.

In its sample, this clone was seen a few times. This rearrangement joins TRBV18 to TRBJ2-3; D is perhaps TRBD1 or TRBD2 (5 bases each). The CDR3 runs to 16 residues. Per germline, CDR1 KGHSH and CDR2 LQKENI. Trimming took 1 base from V and 2 from J, leaving 13 bases between them. CDR3 amino acids: CASSPRGRQATDTQYF. CDR3 sequence (DNA): TGTGCCAGCTCACCACGGGGACGCCAAGCCACAGATACGCAGTATTTT. Complete variable domain (other parts from reference TRBV18 and TRBJ2-3): NAGVMQNPRHLVRRRGQEARLRCSPMKGHSHVYWYRQLPEEGLKFMVYLQKENIIDESGMPKERFSAEFPKEGPSILRIQQVVRGDSAAYFCASSPRGRQATDTQYFGPGTRLTVL.

The chain joins TRBV5-1 to TRBJ2-7; 7 bases agree with TRBD1. The CDR3 extends over 18 amino acids. V lost 7 bases to trimming and J lost 3 bases; unmatched junction nucleotides: 22. From germline, CDR1 is SGHRS and CDR2 YFSETQ. The DNA for the CDR3 is TGCGCCAGCCGAGCGAGACAGAGACAGGGCGCTGACCTCTACGAGCAGTACTTC. Translating it yields CASRARQRQGADLYEQYF.

There are a few counts of this clone. The V call is TRBV14, the J call TRBJ2-2; maybe TRBD2 (6 bases). Trimming pared 2 bases from V and 3 bases from J, leaving 19 bases between. The CDR3 runs 18 residues. CDR1 is SGHDN, CDR2 FVKESK, per germline. The CDR3 DNA reads TGTGCCAGCAGCCAAACGAGGGGCGTGCTAGCGTACACCGGGGAGCTGTTTTTT. Its protein product is CASSQTRGVLAYTGELFF.

CDR3 residues: CASSVEPRDEQFF. CDR3 coding DNA: TGTGCCAGCAGCGTAGAACCCAGGGATGAGCAGTTCTTC. The chain uses TRBV9 and TRBJ2-1, with D possibly being TRBD1 (5 bases). V lost 0 bases and J 8 bases, leaving 9 bases between the germline ends. Germline loops: CDR1 SGDLS, CDR2 YYNGEE. The CDR3 spans 13 residues. Full variable domain (rest looked up from reference TRBV9 and TRBJ2-1): DSGVTQTPKHLITATGQRVTLRCSPRSGDLSVYWYQQSLDQGLQFLIQYYNGEERAKGNILERFSAQQFPDLHSELNLSSLELGDSALYFCASSVEPRDEQFFGPGTRLTVL.

As for this clone: A far larger clone is one base from this, pointing to a likely read error. The chain links TRBV7-3 to TRBJ2-6, with D tentatively TRBD1 (5 bases). Germline-derived CDR1 and CDR2 are SGHTA and FQGTGA. The CDR3 has 18 amino acids. V was cut by 5 bases and J by 0 bases, with 17 bases left in between. CDR3 sequence reads: CASSDGHGSLSGANVLTF. The CDR3 DNA sequence: TGTGCCAGCAGCGACGGACATGGAAGCCTCTCTGGGGCCAACGTCCTGACTTTC.

Here the CDR3 reads CASSAGGGYGYTF. The CDR3 DNA reads TGTGCCAGCAGCGCGGGGGGCGGCTATGGCTACACCTTC. The chain is built from TRBV14 and TRBJ1-2; TRBD1 is a possible D gene (6 bases). Trimming removed 5 bases from V and 4 bases from J, with 11 bases in between. The germline CDR1 and CDR2 sequences are SGHDN and FVKESK. The CDR3 loop spans 13 amino acids.

In this sample, this clone turned up many times. V gene TRBV4-3 combines with J gene TRBJ2-3; no firm D call. The CDR3 runs 13 residues. V was clipped by 3 bases and J by 6 bases, with 10 bases between them. Germline CDR1 is LGHNA and CDR2 is YSLEER. The CDR3 loop is CASSQLVLDTQYF. The CDR3 DNA sequence: TGCGCCAGCAGCCAGTTAGTTTTGGATACGCAGTATTTT.

This clone showed up just a few times. This sample also contains other DNA sequences that code for the same CDR3. The chain has TRBV30 and TRBJ2-3; 10 nucleotides agree with TRBD2. V shed 3 bases and J 0 bases; nucleotides not matched to a gene: 0. The germline CDR1 and CDR2 sequences are GTSNPN and SVGIG (reference sequence). The CDR3 is 14 amino acids. CDR3 in DNA: TGTGCCTGGAGGACTAGCGGGAGCACAGATACGCAGTATTTT. Amino acids: CAWRTSGSTDTQYF.

The chain recombines TRBV7-2 with TRBJ2-3, with D possibly TRBD1 on 5 matching bases. V was trimmed by 8 bases and J by 0 bases, leaving 9 bases between them. This CDR3 spans 13 amino acids. Germline lookup yields CDR1 SGHTA and CDR2 FQGNSA. The CDR3 loop reads CASSSGSTDTQYF. CDR3 DNA sequence: TGTGCCAGCTCTTCAGGGAGCACAGATACGCAGTATTTT.